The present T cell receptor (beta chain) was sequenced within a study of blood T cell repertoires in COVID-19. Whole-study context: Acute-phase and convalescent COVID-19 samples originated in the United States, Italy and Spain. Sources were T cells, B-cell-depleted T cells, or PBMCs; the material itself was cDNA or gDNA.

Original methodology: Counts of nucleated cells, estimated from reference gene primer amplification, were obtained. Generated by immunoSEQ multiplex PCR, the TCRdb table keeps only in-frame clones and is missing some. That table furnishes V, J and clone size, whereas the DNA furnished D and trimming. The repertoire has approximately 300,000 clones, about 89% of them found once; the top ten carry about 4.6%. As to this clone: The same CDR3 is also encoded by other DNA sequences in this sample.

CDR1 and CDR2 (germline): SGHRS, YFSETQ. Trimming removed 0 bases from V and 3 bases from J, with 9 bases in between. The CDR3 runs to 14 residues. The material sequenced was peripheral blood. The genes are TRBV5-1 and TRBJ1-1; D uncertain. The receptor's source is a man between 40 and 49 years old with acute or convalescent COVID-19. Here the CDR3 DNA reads TGCGCCAGCAGCTTGGATCCTGAGGACACTGAAGCTTTCTTT. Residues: CASSLDPEDTEAFF.